The 30 T cell receptor beta chains given below trace back to one sample, sequenced in a study of T cell clonality in common variable immunodeficiency. Whole-study findings and limits: Common variable immunodeficiency TCR beta sequences reportedly had fewer deletions and N-nucleotide insertions.

Libraries were prepared by immunoSEQ multiplex PCR; TCRdb keeps only in-frame clonotypes and omits some of them. Sampling found around 19,000 clones, none seen once. For these receptors, no antigen is known. The sample taken for sequencing was peripheral blood mononuclear cells. The source is a human donor with common variable immunodeficiency.

To note about this clone: The CDR3 goes on 3 residues after the read ends, and that part is filled in from the germline J gene. The rearrangement uses TRBV19 and TRBJ2-3; no definite D call. Germline V gene data show CDR1 as LNHDA and CDR2 as SQIVND (reference sequence). This CDR3 comprises 13 residues. The ends were cut back, 3 bases at V and 5 bases at J, with 9 bases in the middle. The DNA read from the CDR3 is TGTGCCAGTAGTATTTCGGGTGTAGATACG. Translating gives CASSISGVDT. In full, the CDR3 reads CASSISGVDTQYF. Full variable domain (remainder filled in from reference TRBV19 and TRBJ2-3): DGGITQSPKYLFRKEGQNVTLSCEQNLNHDAMYWYRQDPGQGLRLIYYSQIVNDFQKGDIAEGYSVSREKKESFPLTVTSAQKNPTAFYLCASSISGVDTQYFGPGTRLTVL.

This clone came up a few times. The read halts 3 residues ahead of the CDR3 end, with the missing end drawn from the germline J gene. This sequence joins TRBV2 and TRBJ2-7, with D possibly being TRBD2 (6 bases). Trimming pared 4 bases from V and 3 bases from J, leaving 13 bases between. Per the germline V gene, CDR1 is SNHLY and CDR2 is FYNNEI. The CDR3 extends over 14 amino acids. The sequenced part of the CDR3 DNA is TGTGCCAGCAGTGGGCGCGGGGCCGGCTACGAG. Translation gives CASSGRGAGYE. The whole CDR3 protein reads CASSGRGAGYEQYF.

This clone was observed a few times. Its ends do not fully match the called genes, so a read error is possible. The sequence runs out 3 residues before the end of the CDR3; the remainder is reconstructed from the germline J gene. The chain recombines TRBV7-9 with TRBJ2-5; unclear D gene. The CDR3 is made up of 13 amino acids. Germline-derived CDR1 and CDR2 are SEHNR and FQNEAQ (reference sequence). The sequenced part of the CDR3 DNA is TGTTCCAGCAGCTTAGAAGGCCGTCAGACC. This gives the protein CSSSLEGRQT. The complete CDR3 sequence is CSSSLEGRQTQYF.

This clone was seen ten or more times. The sequenced fragment ends 3 residues before the CDR3 boundary, so the rest is inferred from the germline J gene. The rearrangement links TRBV20-1 to TRBJ2-6; D is possibly TRBD1 (6 bases). This CDR3 comprises 16 residues. Germline-derived CDR1 and CDR2 are DFQATT and SNEGSKA (reference sequence). Trimming shortened V by 5 bases and J by 0 bases, and 14 bases separated the two germline ends. This CDR3 is CSAPLLGGSGANVLTF. CDR3 DNA (partial): TGCAGTGCTCCTCTACTAGGGGGCTCTGGGGCCAACGTC.

CDR3 DNA, as far as it was read: TGCAGCGCGTACCAAGAGACC. Amino acids: CSAYQET. The full CDR3 sequence reads CSAYQETQYF. The chain has TRBV29-1 and TRBJ2-5; no clear D gene. The CDR3 end falls 3 residues outside the read, so it is completed with the germline J gene. Per the germline V gene, CDR1 is SQVTM and CDR2 is ANQGSEA. The CDR3 has 10 residues. V lost 7 bases and J lost 0, with 3 bases in between.

This clone has only a few counts. The sequenced part of the CDR3 DNA is TGTGCCAGTAGTCTCACAGGGACAGGGGGGCATCAGCCC. As protein: CASSLTGTGGHQP. The full CDR3 sequence reads CASSLTGTGGHQPQHF. This sequence joins TRBV19 and TRBJ1-5, with 11 bases fitting TRBD1. The CDR3 extends 3 residues past the end of the read, so its final part is completed from the germline J gene. The length of the CDR3 is 16 residues. The junction had 8 bases not matched to a gene; V was cut back by 5 bases and J by 5 bases. Germline values: CDR1 LNHDA, CDR2 SQIVND (reference sequence). Full variable domain (rest looked up from reference TRBV19 and TRBJ1-5): DGGITQSPKYLFRKEGQNVTLSCEQNLNHDAMYWYRQDPGQGLRLIYYSQIVNDFQKGDIAEGYSVSREKKESFPLTVTSAQKNPTAFYLCASSLTGTGGHQPQHFGDGTRLSIL.

In this sample, this clone turned up many times. The read ends 3 residues before the CDR3 terminus; that terminus is restored from the germline J gene. The chain uses TRBV6-4 and TRBJ2-3, with 8 bases lining up with TRBD2. V lost 6 bases, J lost 8 bases, and 13 bases stayed unmatched. Germline assignment: CDR1 MRHNA and CDR2 SNTAGT. The CDR3 sequence is 15 residues long. CDR3: CASSPTSGGQGTQYF. The CDR3 bases that were read are TGTGCCAGCAGCCCGACGAGCGGGGGTCAAGGTACG.

Comment on this clone: The read ends 3 residues shy of where the CDR3 ends; the end is completed using the germline J gene. The gene calls are TRBV2 and TRBJ2-1, with 9 bases identical to TRBD2. This CDR3 is 15 amino acids long. In germline, CDR1 is SNHLY, CDR2 FYNNEI. V dropped 6 bases and J dropped 7; count of bases not matched to a gene: 10. The DNA read from the CDR3 is TGTGCCAGCAGCTCCGGGACTAGCCCTATAAATGAG. As protein: CASSSGTSPINE. The entire CDR3 reads CASSSGTSPINEQFF.

This clone was seen only a few times. The read is 3 residues too short to cover the CDR3 end, so that end is filled in from the germline J gene. The chain is built from TRBV19 and TRBJ1-2; 9 bases align to TRBD1. CDR3 size: 15 residues. Germline V lookup: CDR1 LNHDA, CDR2 SQIVND (reference sequence). The CDR3 is CASRGDRVQSGGYTF. The part of the CDR3 DNA that was read is TGTGCCAGTCGTGGGGACAGGGTTCAATCGGGCGGC.

As to this clone: With the read ending 3 residues before the CDR3 end, the germline J gene is used to fill in that end. The chain carries TRBV29-1 and TRBJ2-5, with 15 bases identical to TRBD2. V lost 5 bases, J lost 4 bases, and 5 bases stayed unmatched. Germline CDR1 SQVTM, CDR2 ANQGSEA. CDR3 length equals 15 residues. Incomplete CDR3 DNA: TGCAGCGTTAGAAGGACTAGCGGGAGGGTAGAGACC. Translated: CSVRRTSGRVET. In full, the CDR3 is CSVRRTSGRVETQYF.

This clone occurred many times. The part of the CDR3 DNA that was read is TGTGCCGTCTTAAGACGGGACAAAGAGGAG. It translates to CAVLRRDKEE. From start to end, the CDR3 is CAVLRRDKEELFF. The chain is built from TRBV10-3 and TRBJ2-2; D is possibly TRBD1 (6 bases). The CDR3 end is not reached by the read, which stops 3 residues before it; the germline J gene fills it in. There are 13 residues in the CDR3. Germline V gene sequence: CDR1 ENHRY, CDR2 SYGVKD. Between the trimmed V and J ends, which lost 11 bases and 10 bases, there was a span of 20 bases.

This clone was detected a few times. The CDR3 is cut off 3 residues early in the read; its end comes from the germline J gene. J is TRBJ2-7 and V is TRBV19; tentative D call: TRBD2 (6 bases). Trimming removed 1 base from V and 2 bases from J, with 9 bases in between. The CDR3 runs 14 residues. Germline V gene sequence: CDR1 LNHDA, CDR2 SQIVND (reference sequence). This CDR3 is CASSIASEPYEQYF. The DNA read from the CDR3 is TGTGCCAGTAGTATAGCTAGCGAACCCTACGAG.

To note about this clone: The missing CDR3 end, 3 residues past where the read stops, is filled in from the germline J gene. V gene TRBV7-2 combines with J gene TRBJ1-2, with a possible D match to TRBD1 (5 bases). This CDR3 comprises 14 residues. V was shortened by 3 bases and J by 5 bases, with 13 bases between the two germline ends. Per germline, CDR1 SGHTA and CDR2 FQGNSA. This chain's CDR3 is CASSFSGTPYGYTF. The DNA read from the CDR3 is TGTGCCAGCAGCTTCTCCGGGACTCCTTATGGC. Together with reference TRBV7-2 and TRBJ1-2, the CDR3 gives the full variable domain: GAGVSQSPSNKVTEKGKDVELRCDPISGHTALYWYRQSLGQGLEFLIYFQGNSAPDKSGLPSDRFSAERTGGSVSTLTIQRTQQEDSAVYLCASSFSGTPYGYTFGSGTRLTVV.

By share, this clone ranks as large (0.1 to 1%). From the germline J gene comes the end of the CDR3, since the read stops 3 residues before it. The genes are TRBV9 and TRBJ1-2; 9 bases are shared with TRBD1. Trimming at V came to 4 bases and at J to 4 bases, leaving 5 bases not matched to a gene. This CDR3 region has 14 residues. The germline CDR1 and CDR2 sequences are SGDLS and YYNGEE. The CDR3: CASSRTGEVYGYTF. The sequenced CDR3 bases are TGTGCCAGCAGCAGGACAGGGGAGGTCTATGGC.

Worth noting for this clone: The read falls 3 residues short of the CDR3 end, and the missing part is taken from the germline J gene. The chain is built from TRBV7-2 and TRBJ2-1; 7 bases align to TRBD2. The germline V gene encodes CDR1 SGHTA and CDR2 FQGNSA. V lost 1 base to trimming and J lost 4 bases; unmatched junction nucleotides: 4. This CDR3 is 15 amino acids long. Here the CDR3 reads CASSLGLAVYNEQFF. CDR3 DNA, as far as it was read: TGTGCCAGCAGCTTAGGGCTAGCGGTATACAATGAG.

The table lists this clone with a few counts. The read finishes 3 residues shy of the CDR3 end, and the germline J gene is used to complete it. V usage is TRBV18 and J usage is TRBJ2-3; 9 nucleotides match TRBD2. CDR3 length: 18 residues. V trimming: 2 bases; J trimming: 1 base; junction bases outside the gene matches: 10. Germline lookup yields CDR1 KGHSH and CDR2 LQKENI. The chain's CDR3 is CASSPESLAGVGTDTQYF. The part of the CDR3 DNA that was read is TGTGCCAGCTCACCAGAGAGTTTAGCGGGAGTCGGCACAGATACG.

The sample holds a few counts of this clone. With the read ending 3 residues before the CDR3 end, the germline J gene is used to fill in that end. The chain uses TRBV18 and TRBJ2-1, with 10 bases lining up with TRBD1. V lost 8 bases to trimming and J lost 1 base; unmatched junction nucleotides: 14. Germline V lookup: CDR1 KGHSH, CDR2 LQKENI. This CDR3 comprises 18 residues. The CDR3 protein is CASRPRQGALVSYNEQFF. Partial CDR3 DNA: TGTGCCAGCCGACCCCGACAGGGGGCGTTAGTGTCCTACAATGAG.

Remarks on this clone: The observed sequence ends 3 residues before the CDR3 terminus, with the missing tail filled in from the germline J gene. The rearrangement uses TRBV19 and TRBJ1-5; D is unresolved. CDR3 length: 15 residues. Germline V gene data show CDR1 as LNHDA and CDR2 as SQIVND (reference sequence). The V and J ends lost 2 bases and 2 bases respectively, with 10 bases between them. CDR3 loop: CASSIPPQGNQPQHF. CDR3 DNA (partial): TGTGCCAGTAGTATACCCCCCCAGGGCAATCAGCCC.

This clone was picked up a small number of times. Read data end 3 residues before the CDR3 end; the end is taken from the germline J gene. The V gene is TRBV5-1, the J gene TRBJ2-1, with 10 bases that match TRBD2. CDR1 SGHRS and CDR2 YFSETQ come from the germline V gene. This CDR3 has 15 residues. V shed 4 bases and J 8 bases; nucleotides not matched to a gene: 9. The sequenced part of the CDR3 DNA is TGCGCCAGCAGCAGCGGGGGGGCCTGGGTAGATGAG. Its translation is CASSSGGAWVDE. The CDR3, in full, reads CASSSGGAWVDEQFF.

This clone has only a few counts. The read stops 3 residues short of the end of the CDR3; the missing end is completed from the germline J gene. This sequence joins TRBV18 and TRBJ2-3; 7 bases are a match to TRBD1. J lost 2 bases, V lost 4 bases, and 3 bases had no gene match. Germline assignment: CDR1 KGHSH and CDR2 LQKENI. This CDR3 is 14 amino acids long. The CDR3 DNA, read in part, is TGTGCCAGCTCACGGGACAGCGACACAGATACG. This sequence encodes CASSRDSDTDT. The whole CDR3 protein reads CASSRDSDTDTQYF.

This clone was detected only a few times. Read sequence stops 3 residues before the CDR3 end, and the germline J gene provides the missing end. The chain employs TRBV19 and TRBJ1-2; D is unclear. The germline gives CDR1 LNHDA, CDR2 SQIVND (reference sequence). The CDR3 extends over 13 amino acids. V was clipped by 9 bases and J by 4 bases, with 15 bases between them. Incomplete CDR3 DNA: TGTGCCAGCTCGGCGGGGTTCAGCTATGGC. Translation: CASSAGFSYG. The entire CDR3 reads CASSAGFSYGYTF. The entire variable domain, with the rest obtained from reference TRBV19 and TRBJ1-2, is as follows: DGGITQSPKYLFRKEGQNVTLSCEQNLNHDAMYWYRQDPGQGLRLIYYSQIVNDFQKGDIAEGYSVSREKKESFPLTVTSAQKNPTAFYLCASSAGFSYGYTFGSGTRLTVV.

This clone was observed a handful of times. The read finishes 3 residues shy of the CDR3 end, and the germline J gene is used to complete it. This chain connects TRBV19 to TRBJ2-7, with a weak D call TRBD1 (6 bases). Trimming removed 1 base at V and 4 bases at J, with 11 bases between. This CDR3 spans 14 amino acids. From germline, CDR1 is LNHDA and CDR2 SQIVND (reference sequence). CDR3 amino acids: CASSIARQGYEQYF. Partial CDR3 DNA: TGTGCCAGTAGTATAGCCAGGCAGGGGTACGAG.

This clone was counted only a few times. The read stops 3 residues short of the end of the CDR3; the missing end is completed from the germline J gene. The chain carries TRBV19 and TRBJ1-1; D gene ambiguous. This CDR3 has 15 amino acids. Germline V gene lookup returns CDR1 LNHDA and CDR2 SQIVND (reference sequence). V dropped 0 bases and J dropped 0 bases, with 8 bases sitting between them. The part of the CDR3 DNA that was read is TGTGCCAGTAGTATAGACGGCAGGTTGAACACTGAA. Protein sequence: CASSIDGRLNTE. The whole CDR3 protein is CASSIDGRLNTEAFF.

The CDR3 sequence is CASSFTGTGDSPLHF. The DNA read from the CDR3 is TGTGCCAGTTCATTCACCGGGACAGGGGATTCACCC. The rearrangement links TRBV19 to TRBJ1-6; TRBD1 matches 10 bases. Coverage ceases 3 residues before the CDR3 finishes, and the germline J gene fills in the end. The germline CDR1 and CDR2 sequences are LNHDA and SQIVND (reference sequence). The V and J ends lost 8 bases and 8 bases, in that order; junction bases with no gene match: 9. The CDR3 has 15 amino acids.

This clone has a handful of counts. The CDR3 DNA, read in part, is TGTGCCAGCTCATCTTACCGAGGACAGGGCGGCACAGATACG. It codes for CASSSYRGQGGTDT. The whole CDR3 sequence is CASSSYRGQGGTDTQYF. The chain links TRBV18 to TRBJ2-3; the match to TRBD1 covers 8 bases. The read terminates 3 residues ahead of where the CDR3 ends, so the germline J gene completes it. Germline V lookup: CDR1 KGHSH, CDR2 LQKENI. The CDR3 runs 17 residues. J lost 1 base, V lost 5 bases, and 11 bases had no gene match.

This clone was seen a few times. The CDR3 end is not reached by the read, which stops 3 residues before it; the germline J gene fills it in. The V call is TRBV7-6, the J call TRBJ2-3; D might be TRBD1 (6 bases). V was clipped by 3 bases and J by 5 bases, with 9 bases between them. The CDR3 has 13 residues. CDR1 SGHVS and CDR2 FNYEAQ come from the germline V gene. The covered CDR3 bases are TGTGCCAGCAGCTTCCAAGGGGGAGATACG. Its protein is CASSFQGGDT. The whole CDR3 reads CASSFQGGDTQYF.

Concerning this clone: The read finishes 3 residues shy of the CDR3 end, and the germline J gene is used to complete it. The genes are TRBV7-2 and TRBJ2-2; D call uncertain. The CDR3 length is 13 residues. Germline V gene lookup returns CDR1 SGHTA and CDR2 FQGNSA. Trimming left V 1 base short and J 4 bases short, with 4 bases between. CDR3 region: CASSLVATGELFF. The CDR3 DNA, read in part, is TGTGCCAGCAGCTTAGTAGCCACCGGGGAG.

This clone is judged medium-sized. The missing CDR3 end, 3 residues past where the read stops, is filled in from the germline J gene. This chain connects TRBV5-1 to TRBJ1-2; no reliable D call. The V end lost 0 bases, the J end lost 7 bases, and 13 bases lay between the germline ends. Germline CDR1 reads SGHRS; CDR2 reads YFSETQ. This CDR3 is built from 14 residues. The chain's CDR3 is CASSLAPTGPGYTF. The covered CDR3 bases are TGCGCCAGCAGCTTGGCCCCGACTGGTCCTGGC.

This clone was seen only a few times. Sequencing ends 3 residues short of the CDR3 end; the germline J gene provides the rest. This chain joins TRBV7-9 and TRBJ2-2; D gene ambiguous. V shed 3 bases and J shed 6 bases, with 14 bases lying between them. Germline-derived CDR1 and CDR2 are SEHNR and FQNEAQ (reference sequence). The CDR3 is 15 amino acids. The CDR3 loop reads CASSFLTLVPGELFF. The CDR3 DNA, read in part, is TGTGCCAGCAGCTTTCTTACTTTGGTGCCCGGGGAG. Full variable domain (missing parts from reference TRBV7-9 and TRBJ2-2): DTGVSQNPRHKITKRGQNVTFRCDPISEHNRLYWYRQTLGQGPEFLTYFQNEAQLEKSRLLSDRFSAERPKGSFSTLEIQRTEQGDSAMYLCASSFLTLVPGELFFGEGSRLTVL.

About this clone itself: The read ends 3 residues early relative to the CDR3; the germline J gene fills the gap. The chain combines TRBV30 with TRBJ1-4; D unclear. The CDR3 is 15 amino acids. The V gene's germline CDR1 is GTSNPN and CDR2 SVGIG (reference sequence). The V end lost 2 bases, the J end lost 4 bases, and 14 bases lay between the germline ends. CDR3 in amino acids: CAWSRLGQSNEKLFF. CDR3 DNA, as far as it was read: TGTGCCTGGAGTCGCTTGGGCCAGAGTAATGAAAAA.